These 32 T cell receptor beta chains originate from one sample sequenced in a study of blood T cell repertoires in COVID-19. Here immunoSEQ multiplex PCR was the method, and the copy in TCRdb shows in-frame clones only, minus some. The sample records fewer than 250,000 clones, around 82% being singletons. Source material: peripheral blood. The receptors originated from a woman aged 70 to 79 with acute or convalescent COVID-19.

This chain uses TRBV5-1 with TRBJ2-5; 7 bases are shared with TRBD2. The CDR3 is 17 residues long. V was pared by 5 bases and J by 4 bases, with 17 bases of the junction left unmatched. From germline, CDR1 is SGHRS and CDR2 YFSETQ. DNA of the CDR3: TGCGCCAGCAGTTCCTTAAGTCAAGCGGGGTGGGCAGAGACCCAGTACTTC. It specifies CASSSLSQAGWAETQYF.

In this sample, this clone turned up once. The genes are TRBV25-1 and TRBJ1-1; possible D gene TRBD1, 5 bases. V gave up 3 bases and J gave up 4 bases, with 12 bases separating them. Germline assignment: CDR1 MGHDK and CDR2 SYGVNS. The CDR3 loop spans 14 amino acids. The CDR3 nucleotides read TGTGCCAGCAGTGATGGCGGGGGGAGCACTGAAGCTTTCTTT. Translated: CASSDGGGSTEAFF.

A single count supports this clone. The V and J genes are TRBV18 and TRBJ2-7, with 8 bases that match TRBD2. V was clipped by 2 bases and J by 1 base; unmatched bases: 4. Germline V gene data show CDR1 as KGHSH and CDR2 as LQKENI. The length of the CDR3 is 15 residues. The CDR3 reads CASSPSGGLSYEQYF. The DNA of the CDR3 is TGTGCCAGCTCACCAAGCGGGGGCCTATCCTACGAGCAGTACTTC.

The chain uses TRBV6-5 and TRBJ2-7; 8 nucleotides match TRBD2. This CDR3 has 15 amino acids. Germline V lookup: CDR1 MNHEY, CDR2 SVGAGI. V was clipped by 5 bases and J by 1 base; unmatched bases: 7. CDR3 nucleotides: TGTGCCAGCAGTATGTCGACGGGGGGGTCCTACGAGCAGTACTTC. Translation gives CASSMSTGGSYEQYF.

This clone has a handful of counts. The genes are TRBV27 and TRBJ1-5, with 10 bases fitting TRBD1. The CDR3 sequence is 17 residues long. V dropped 2 bases and J dropped 1; count of bases not matched to a gene: 5. Per germline, CDR1 MNHEY and CDR2 SMNVEV (reference sequence). The CDR3 DNA follows: TGTGCCAGCAGTTTAACCGGGACAGGGGCAAGCAATCAGCCCCAGCATTTT. Encoded protein: CASSLTGTGASNQPQHF.

The rearrangement uses TRBV10-3 and TRBJ2-1; TRBD1 matches at 10 bases. The CDR3 sequence is 15 residues long. The V segment lost 6 bases and the J segment 6 bases; nucleotides outside the gene matches: 8. Germline loops: CDR1 ENHRY, CDR2 SYGVKD. CDR3 protein: CAIRPRDRGSNEQFF. CDR3 sequence (DNA): TGTGCCATCAGGCCCCGGGACAGGGGCTCCAATGAGCAGTTCTTC.

V and J are TRBV29-1 and TRBJ2-7; D unresolved. The V end was cut by 7 bases, the J end by 5 bases, with 12 bases between. The germline V gene has CDR1 SQVTM and CDR2 ANQGSEA. CDR3 length equals 11 residues. The CDR3 DNA sequence: TGCAGCGCCCTACTTAGAAACGAGCAGTACTTC. Translated, it gives CSALLRNEQYF.

The chain is built from TRBV6-5 and TRBJ1-6, with D perhaps matching TRBD1 (6 bases). V was cut by 9 bases and J by 9 bases, with 21 bases left in between. From germline, CDR1 is MNHEY and CDR2 SVGAGI. The CDR3 has 15 residues. The DNA for the CDR3 is TGTGCCAGTGACAGTGCCATACAGGACAGTTCACCCCTCCACTTT. Amino acids: CASDSAIQDSSPLHF.

V is TRBV5-1 and J is TRBJ1-6; D ambiguous. Germline V gene lookup returns CDR1 SGHRS and CDR2 YFSETQ. The CDR3 is 15 amino acids. Trimming stripped 6 bases from V and 4 bases from J, with 14 bases between. The CDR3 DNA reads as TGCGCCAGCACCTCGTCGTCTGAGTATAATTCACCCCTCCACTTT. This gives the protein CASTSSSEYNSPLHF.

The V call is TRBV2, the J call TRBJ2-1; 9 nucleotides align to TRBD2. CDR1 and CDR2 (germline): SNHLY, FYNNEI. There are 14 residues in the CDR3. The V gene end was trimmed by 6 bases and the J gene end by 12 bases; junction bases not matched to a gene: 12. CDR3 in amino acids: CASSLGLAGMGQFF. CDR3 bases: TGTGCCAGCAGCCTGGGACTAGCAGGGATGGGGCAGTTCTTC.

The chain carries TRBV24-1 and TRBJ2-3, with 9 bases that match TRBD2. The CDR3 totals 17 residues. V trimming: 1 base; J trimming: 1 base; junction bases outside the gene matches: 5. In germline, CDR1 is KGHDR, CDR2 SFDVKD. The CDR3 loop is CATSDLTSGSRTDTQYF. The CDR3 coding sequence is TGTGCCACCAGTGATTTAACTAGCGGGTCCCGCACAGATACGCAGTATTTT.

The CDR3 here is CASRPDSLYNSPLHF. CDR3 sequence (DNA): TGTGCCAGTAGGCCGGACAGCCTTTATAATTCACCCCTCCACTTT. The chain carries TRBV19 and TRBJ1-6; D is possibly TRBD1 (6 bases). This CDR3 has 15 residues. In germline, CDR1 is LNHDA, CDR2 SQIVND (reference sequence). Trimming left V 6 bases short and J 4 bases short, with 13 bases between.

This clone showed up just a few times. V usage is TRBV2 and J usage is TRBJ1-2; no reliable D call. Trimming removed 7 bases at V and 4 bases at J, with 19 bases between. CDR1 is SNHLY and CDR2 is FYNNEI in the germline V gene. This CDR3 is 15 amino acids long. CDR3 loop: CASTYGGPFGYGYTF. The CDR3 nucleotides are TGTGCCAGCACGTACGGCGGGCCCTTCGGCTATGGCTACACCTTC.

The chain is built from TRBV7-2 and TRBJ1-5; 9 nucleotides agree with TRBD1. The CDR3 totals 15 residues. Germline CDR1 reads SGHTA; CDR2 reads FQGNSA. V gave up 3 bases and J gave up 4 bases; unmatched junction bases: 4. This CDR3 reads CASSFGTGRNQPQHF. The CDR3 DNA reads TGTGCCAGCAGCTTCGGGACAGGGAGGAATCAGCCCCAGCATTTT.

This rearrangement joins TRBV4-2 to TRBJ2-7, with 7 bases lining up with TRBD1. The CDR3 spans 15 residues. J gave up 2 bases and V 0 bases, and 4 bases lay outside the gene matches. Germline CDR1 LGHNA, CDR2 YNFKEQ. The CDR3 loop reads CASSQERQGAYEQYF. DNA for the CDR3: TGTGCCAGCAGCCAAGAAAGGCAGGGGGCCTACGAGCAGTACTTC.

This clone was picked up one time. The J gene is TRBJ1-1, the V gene TRBV4-3; D remains ambiguous. The V end lost 5 bases, the J end lost 7 bases, and 14 bases lay between the germline ends. Germline CDR1 LGHNA, CDR2 YSLEER. This CDR3 has 13 amino acids. CDR3 region: CASSRTVEGEAFF. The DNA for the CDR3 is TGCGCCAGCAGCAGGACCGTCGAGGGTGAAGCTTTCTTT.

CDR3 bases: TGCGCCAGCAGCTTGGGGGCAGGGGAAAATTCACCCCTCCACTTT. It encodes CASSLGAGENSPLHF. The chain is built from TRBV5-1 and TRBJ1-6, with D perhaps matching TRBD1 (6 bases). The CDR3 loop spans 15 amino acids. Trimming left V 0 bases short and J 7 bases short, with 11 bases between. Germline CDR1 is SGHRS and CDR2 is YFSETQ.

CDR3 sequence: CASSPRRGDTNQPQHF. DNA for the CDR3: TGTGCCAGCAGCCCACGGAGGGGAGATACCAATCAGCCCCAGCATTTT. The chain uses TRBV7-2 and TRBJ1-5; maybe TRBD1 (5 bases). Trimming left V 5 bases short and J 3 bases short, with 17 bases between. The germline V gene has CDR1 SGHTA and CDR2 FQGNSA. This CDR3 region has 16 residues.

This clone has only one observation. The chain couples TRBV29-1 to TRBJ1-3; D gene ambiguous. V lost 0 bases, J lost 1 base, and 7 bases lay in between. Germline V gives CDR1 SQVTM, CDR2 ANQGSEA. The CDR3 is made up of 14 amino acids. CDR3 bases: TGCAGCGTTGAAGATCCGGGATCTGGAAACACCATATATTTT. Translated, it gives CSVEDPGSGNTIYF.

The rearrangement joins TRBV30 to TRBJ2-5; D possibly corresponds to TRBD2 (6 bases). V dropped 1 base and J dropped 1 base, with 13 bases sitting between them. The V gene's germline CDR1 is GTSNPN and CDR2 SVGIG (reference sequence). This CDR3 contains 15 residues. The CDR3 sequence is CAWSDTGTLQETQYF. CDR3 DNA sequence: TGTGCCTGGAGTGACACCGGGACTCTCCAAGAGACCCAGTACTTC. Full variable domain (rest looked up from reference TRBV30 and TRBJ2-5): SQTIHQWPATLVQPVGSPLSLECTVEGTSNPNLYWYRQAAGRGLQLLFYSVGIGQISSEVPQNLSASRPQDRQFILSSKKLLLSDSGFYLCAWSDTGTLQETQYFGPGTRLLVL.

V is TRBV7-2 and J is TRBJ1-1; 7 bases line up with TRBD1. J gave up 4 bases and V 6 bases, and 5 bases lay outside the gene matches. CDR1 is SGHTA, CDR2 FQGNSA, per germline. This CDR3 has 13 amino acids. The CDR3 spells CASSEGARTEAFF. CDR3 bases: TGTGCCAGCAGTGAGGGGGCGCGCACTGAAGCTTTCTTT.

The chain carries TRBV11-2 and TRBJ2-7; perhaps TRBD2 as D (5 bases). Trimming shortened V by 4 bases and J by 5 bases, and 18 bases separated the two germline ends. The germline gives CDR1 SGHAT, CDR2 FQNNGV. The CDR3 runs 15 residues. The chain's CDR3 is CASSSYSNPGDEQYF. The DNA for the CDR3 is TGTGCCAGCAGCTCATACAGTAATCCCGGGGACGAGCAGTACTTC.

The chain joins TRBV2 to TRBJ1-3; 7 bases are a match to TRBD1. There are 16 residues in the CDR3. V lost 5 bases, J lost 3 bases, and 10 bases stayed unmatched. Germline loops: CDR1 SNHLY, CDR2 FYNNEI. The CDR3, as DNA: TGTGCCAGCAGTCCTACTAGGGGGCTCGTTGGAAACACCATATATTTT. It specifies CASSPTRGLVGNTIYF.

CDR3 DNA: TGTGCCAGCAGCTTAGAGAGGGTTTCTTTCTTT. Translation: CASSLERVSFF. The gene calls are TRBV7-9 and TRBJ1-1; D call uncertain. This CDR3 is 11 amino acids long. Germline V gene sequence: CDR1 SEHNR, CDR2 FQNEAQ (reference sequence). Trimming removed 1 base from V and 12 bases from J, with 9 bases in between.

This chain uses TRBV29-1 with TRBJ2-4; TRBD1 aligns across 8 bases. Germline CDR1 reads SQVTM; CDR2 reads ANQGSEA. This CDR3 spans 15 amino acids. V lost 1 base and J lost 2; bases outside the gene matches: 4. CDR3 sequence reads: CSVEGRQGSKNIQYF. The CDR3 nucleotides are TGCAGCGTTGAAGGGAGACAGGGGTCCAAAAACATTCAGTACTTC.

The chain uses TRBV7-8 and TRBJ2-7; TRBD1 matches at 7 bases. The germline CDR1 and CDR2 sequences are SGHVS and FQNEAQ. V lost 5 bases and J lost 6; bases outside the gene matches: 4. The CDR3 is made up of 12 amino acids. Written as DNA, the CDR3 is TGTGCCAGCAGCCCCTCAGGGGGCGAGCAGTACTTC. Protein: CASSPSGGEQYF.

This clone was detected only a few times. The gene calls are TRBV6-5 and TRBJ2-7; possible D gene TRBD1, 5 bases. The CDR3 is 11 residues long. Germline V gene lookup returns CDR1 MNHEY and CDR2 SVGAGI. V was trimmed by 6 bases and J by 3 bases, leaving 6 bases between them. The CDR3 nucleotides are TGTGCCAGCAGGGACATCTACGAGCAGTACTTC. Residues: CASRDIYEQYF.

Turning to this clone: Other nucleotide sequences in the sample specify the same CDR3. This chain connects TRBV19 to TRBJ1-2; 9 nucleotides align to TRBD1. CDR1 and CDR2 from the germline V gene are LNHDA and SQIVND (reference sequence). Trimming cost V 7 bases and J 6 bases; bases outside gene matches: 3. This CDR3 has 12 amino acids. CDR3 sequence (DNA): TGTGCCAGTACCAGGACAGGGGATGGCTACACCTTC. Protein sequence: CASTRTGDGYTF.

CDR3 bases: TGCGCCAGCAGCTTGGAAGCTAGCGGGGCCGGGGCCGGGGAGCTGTTTTTT. Amino acid sequence: CASSLEASGAGAGELFF. The chain uses TRBV5-1 and TRBJ2-2; 9 bases map to TRBD2. Germline V gene sequence: CDR1 SGHRS, CDR2 YFSETQ. V lost 0 bases to trimming and J lost 6 bases; unmatched junction nucleotides: 9. The CDR3 consists of 17 residues. The entire variable domain, with the rest obtained from reference TRBV5-1 and TRBJ2-2, is as follows: KAGVTQTPRYLIKTRGQQVTLSCSPISGHRSVSWYQQTPGQGLQFLFEYFSETQRNKGNFPGRFSGRQFSNSRSEMNVSTLELGDSALYLCASSLEASGAGAGELFFGEGSRLTVL.

This clone has more than one count but fewer than ten. The CDR3 spells CASSLLGAAFF. CDR3 sequence (DNA): TGTGCCAGCAGCTTGCTGGGGGCTGCTTTCTTT. J is TRBJ1-1 and V is TRBV5-8; D is possibly TRBD1 (6 bases). The length of the CDR3 is 11 residues. V lost 1 base and J 11 bases, leaving 9 bases between the germline ends. From germline, CDR1 is SGHTS and CDR2 YDEGEE.

V and J are TRBV27 and TRBJ2-7; TRBD1 aligns across 10 bases. The ends lost 6 bases at V and 7 bases at J; junction bases unmatched: 9. The CDR3 consists of 14 residues. CDR1 MNHEY and CDR2 SMNVEV come from the germline V gene (reference sequence). The DNA of the CDR3 is TGTGCCAGCAGACCTCGGACAGGGGGGTGGGAGCAGTACTTC. This sequence encodes CASRPRTGGWEQYF.

The chain carries TRBV4-1 and TRBJ1-5; D unclear. V lost 0 bases to trimming and J lost 2 bases, with 8 bases between them. The CDR3 runs 15 residues. Germline assignment: CDR1 MGHRA and CDR2 YSYEKL. CDR3 amino acids: CASSQDPSGNQPQHF. The CDR3 nucleotides are TGCGCCAGCAGCCAAGATCCGAGTGGCAATCAGCCCCAGCATTTT.